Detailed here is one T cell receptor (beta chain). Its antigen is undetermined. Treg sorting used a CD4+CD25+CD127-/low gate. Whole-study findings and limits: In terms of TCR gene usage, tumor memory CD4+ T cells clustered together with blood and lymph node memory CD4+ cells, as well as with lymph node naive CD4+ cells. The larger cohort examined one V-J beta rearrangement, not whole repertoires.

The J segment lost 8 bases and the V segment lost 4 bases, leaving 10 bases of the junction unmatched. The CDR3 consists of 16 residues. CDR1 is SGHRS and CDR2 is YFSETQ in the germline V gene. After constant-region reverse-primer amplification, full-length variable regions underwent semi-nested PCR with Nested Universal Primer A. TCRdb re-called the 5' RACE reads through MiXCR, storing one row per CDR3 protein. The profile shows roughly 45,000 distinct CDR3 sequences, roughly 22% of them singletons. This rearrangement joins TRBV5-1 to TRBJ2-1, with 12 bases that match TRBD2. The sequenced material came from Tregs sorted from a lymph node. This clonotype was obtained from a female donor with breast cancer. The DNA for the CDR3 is TGCGCCAGCAGCGGGGGCACTAGCGGGAGGTCGGATGAGCAGTTCTTC. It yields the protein CASSGGTSGRSDEQFF.